This T cell receptor beta chain was identified during a study of T-cell memory formation after mild COVID-19. 5'RACE, which relied on constant-segment primers, yielded TCR alpha and TCR beta cDNA libraries carrying sample barcodes and UMIs. Using its own MiXCR run on the 5' RACE reads, TCRdb lists one record per CDR3 protein. This sample has 180,000 or so distinct CDR3 sequences; roughly 17% occur once, and the top ten carry approximately 2.2%. Study findings and constraints: Some clones that responded turned up in pre-infection memory, which suggests that cross-reactive memory joined in. Clones that contracted clustered mainly in CM and EM if CD4+ and in EMRA if CD8+.

In regard to this clonotype: What it binds is unknown.

Input material: PBMCs or a T cell subset sorted from them (not recorded which). This clonotype was obtained from an adult woman who had mild COVID-19 (a few samples of this study predate the infection). Cell type and time point are not known.

CDR3 coding DNA: TGCGCCAGCAGCCAAGATATCAGACAGCCTGAAGCTTTCTTT. This sequence encodes CASSQDIRQPEAFF. J is TRBJ1-1 and V is TRBV4-3, with a tentative D call TRBD1 (5 bases). The V gene's germline CDR1 is LGHNA and CDR2 YSLEER. Trimming pared 0 bases from V and 6 bases from J, leaving 11 bases between. The CDR3 consists of 14 residues.